These 29 T cell receptor beta chains were sequenced from one sample in a study of naive and memory T cell subsets. An equimolar mix of two oligonucleotides served as the beta constant-region primer for TRBC1 and TRBC2. TCRdb itself ran the UMI-ligation and nested PCR reads through MiXCR, one entry per CDR3 protein. The sample carries 150,000 or so distinct CDR3 sequences, 15% to 20% recorded once. Source material: naive CD4+ T cells from blood. Source of these receptors: a human donor in good health.

The chain is built from TRBV10-3 and TRBJ2-7; TRBD1 matches 12 bases. Trimming cost V 6 bases and J 4 bases; bases outside gene matches: 4. Germline V CDR1 and CDR2: ENHRY, SYGVKD. The CDR3 is 14 residues long. DNA of the CDR3: TGTGCCATCAGCCCGGGACAGGGGGCTTACGAGCAGTACTTC. Protein: CAISPGQGAYEQYF.

The chain recombines TRBV7-2 with TRBJ1-2; tentative D call: TRBD1 (6 bases). Germline CDR1 reads SGHTA; CDR2 reads FQGNSA. Trimming pared 1 base from V and 4 bases from J, leaving 13 bases between. The CDR3 runs 15 residues. Here the CDR3 reads CASSLVMGGGYGYTF. The CDR3 DNA is TGTGCCAGCAGCTTAGTTATGGGAGGGGGCTATGGCTACACCTTC.

This clonotype has at least ten counts. The chain recombines TRBV5-1 with TRBJ1-5; perhaps TRBD1 as D (6 bases). Trimming left V 3 bases short and J 7 bases short, with 11 bases between. From germline, CDR1 is SGHRS and CDR2 YFSETQ. This CDR3 comprises 13 residues. Written as DNA, the CDR3 is TGCGCCAGCAGCTCGGACAGTGGACAGCCCCAGCATTTT. It codes for CASSSDSGQPQHF.

This clonotype appeared a few times. V and J are TRBV7-2 and TRBJ2-5; D gene uncertain. The germline V and J ends were trimmed by 1 base and 5 bases, with 11 bases remaining between them. The CDR3 runs to 14 residues. The germline gives CDR1 SGHTA, CDR2 FQGNSA. CDR3 region: CASSLGLRVETQYF. The CDR3 DNA reads as TGTGCCAGCAGCTTAGGGCTCCGGGTGGAGACCCAGTACTTC.

The rearrangement joins TRBV5-4 to TRBJ1-3; maybe TRBD1 (6 bases). There are 16 residues in the CDR3. Trimming shortened V by 0 bases and J by 4 bases, and 14 bases separated the two germline ends. Looked up from germline, CDR1 is SGHNT and CDR2 is YYREEE (reference sequence). In DNA, the CDR3 is TGTGCCAGCAGCTTGGTAACTACAGGGTACGGAAACACCATATATTTT. Translated, it gives CASSLVTTGYGNTIYF.

This rearrangement joins TRBV3-1 to TRBJ2-7; D call uncertain. Per the germline V gene, CDR1 is LGHDT and CDR2 is YNNKEL (reference sequence). V lost 0 bases and J lost 1, with 10 bases in between. CDR3 length: 15 residues. This chain's CDR3 is CASSQDFARSYEQYF. The CDR3 bases are TGTGCCAGCAGCCAAGATTTTGCGCGATCCTACGAGCAGTACTTC.

This clonotype has ten or more counts. This chain uses TRBV10-3 with TRBJ2-6; D not resolved. Trimming left V 4 bases short and J 0 bases short, with 10 bases between. The CDR3 totals 16 residues. The germline V gene encodes CDR1 ENHRY and CDR2 SYGVKD. DNA of the CDR3: TGTGCCATCAGTGGGCAAGTAGTCTCTGGGGCCAACGTCCTGACTTTC. Encoded protein: CAISGQVVSGANVLTF.

This clonotype was seen a few times. This sequence joins TRBV6-2 or TRBV6-3 and TRBJ2-6; D gene uncertain. The germline CDR1 and CDR2 sequences are MNHEY and SVGEGT. This CDR3 has 18 amino acids. The V gene lost 3 bases and the J gene lost 0 bases, with 15 bases spanning the gap. The CDR3 DNA reads TGTGCCAGCAGTTATTTGAGTCCCCGTGACTCTGGGGCCAACGTCCTGACTTTC. Translated, it gives CASSYLSPRDSGANVLTF.

This chain joins TRBV30 and TRBJ1-1; possible D gene TRBD1, 5 bases. V was cut by 4 bases and J by 1 base, with 10 bases left in between. The CDR3 covers 13 residues. From germline, CDR1 is GTSNPN and CDR2 SVGIG (reference sequence). The CDR3 nucleotides read TGTGCCTGGAAGGCTGACAGGAACACTGAAGCTTTCTTT. Translating it yields CAWKADRNTEAFF.

This rearrangement joins TRBV7-2 to TRBJ2-5; D unclear. Germline V gene data show CDR1 as SGHTA and CDR2 as FQGNSA. CDR3 length: 11 residues. Trimming removed 5 bases from V and 5 bases from J, with 6 bases in between. CDR3 loop: CASSGPETQYF. The CDR3 coding sequence is TGTGCCAGCAGCGGCCCGGAGACCCAGTACTTC.

The genes are TRBV2 and TRBJ1-6; no reliable D call. Germline assignment: CDR1 SNHLY and CDR2 FYNNEI. The CDR3 contains 15 residues. Trimming took off 1 base at V and 5 bases at J, with 9 bases between the two ends. The CDR3 protein is CASSEGRSDNSPLHF. CDR3 DNA sequence: TGTGCCAGCAGTGAAGGCAGGTCTGATAATTCACCCCTCCACTTT.

In its sample, this clonotype was seen a few times. V and J are TRBV12-3 or TRBV12-4 and TRBJ2-1; D is unclear. The CDR3 runs 15 residues. The germline V and J ends were trimmed by 3 bases and 1 base, with 10 bases remaining between them. CDR3 sequence reads: CASSLKSPSYNEQFF. The CDR3 bases are TGTGCCAGCAGTTTGAAGTCGCCATCCTACAATGAGCAGTTCTTC.

The rearrangement links TRBV6-5 to TRBJ2-1; 11 nucleotides line up with TRBD2. The junction had 20 bases not matched to a gene; V was cut back by 6 bases and J by 4 bases. The CDR3 has 20 amino acids. Germline-derived CDR1 and CDR2 are MNHEY and SVGAGI. CDR3 residues: CASSRDFWTSGQGRYNEQFF. In DNA, the CDR3 is TGTGCCAGCAGCCGCGATTTTTGGACTAGCGGGCAAGGAAGGTACAATGAGCAGTTCTTC.

This clonotype was observed many times. This sequence joins TRBV20-1 and TRBJ2-5; 10 bases are shared with TRBD2. Losses at the gene ends were 0 bases for V and 5 bases for J; bases not matched to a gene: 9. CDR1 is DFQATT and CDR2 is SNEGSKA in the germline V gene (reference sequence). This CDR3 spans 16 amino acids. The CDR3 spells CSARDAPGLALETQYF. For the CDR3, the DNA is TGCAGTGCTAGAGACGCACCGGGACTAGCGTTGGAGACCCAGTACTTC.

The chain is built from TRBV19 and TRBJ2-1; D unclear. Germline CDR1 is LNHDA and CDR2 is SQIVND (reference sequence). CDR3 size: 13 residues. The V and J ends lost 5 bases and 3 bases respectively, with 8 bases between them. The CDR3 coding sequence is TGTGCCAGTAGTCCAGGAAACTACAATGAGCAGTTCTTC. Its protein product is CASSPGNYNEQFF.

This clonotype came up a few times. This rearrangement joins TRBV25-1 to TRBJ2-5; D not certain. Germline assignment: CDR1 MGHDK and CDR2 SYGVNS. Between the trimmed V and J ends, which lost 3 bases and 2 bases, there was a span of 10 bases. The CDR3 extends over 14 amino acids. CDR3 sequence reads: CASSESHRQETQYF. CDR3 in DNA: TGTGCCAGCAGTGAGTCACATAGACAAGAGACCCAGTACTTC.

This clonotype was recorded a few times. The chain combines TRBV2 with TRBJ2-1, with 9 bases fitting TRBD2. The CDR3 spans 20 residues. V lost 3 bases, J lost 1 base, and 16 bases stayed unmatched. Germline lookup yields CDR1 SNHLY and CDR2 FYNNEI. The CDR3 is CASSDLRLAGHIGSYNEQFF. In DNA form, the CDR3 reads TGTGCCAGCAGTGACCTGCGGCTAGCGGGACATATTGGTTCCTACAATGAGCAGTTCTTC.

V gene TRBV5-1 combines with J gene TRBJ2-7; TRBD1 matches 8 bases. Germline V gene lookup returns CDR1 SGHRS and CDR2 YFSETQ. V lost 4 bases, J lost 6 bases, and 9 bases stayed unmatched. The CDR3 loop spans 14 amino acids. CDR3 residues: CASSTDRVSGEQYF. The CDR3 DNA reads TGCGCCAGCAGCACGGACAGGGTAAGCGGCGAGCAGTACTTC.

This clonotype was observed a few times. CDR3 sequence reads: CAWRGRTSGNNEQFF. The CDR3 DNA reads TGTGCCTGGAGAGGCCGGACTAGCGGGAACAATGAGCAGTTCTTC. The chain joins TRBV30 to TRBJ2-1, with 12 bases identical to TRBD2. Per germline, CDR1 GTSNPN and CDR2 SVGIG (reference sequence). V dropped 3 bases and J dropped 5; count of bases not matched to a gene: 5. CDR3 length: 15 residues.

This clonotype was recorded a few times. This sequence joins TRBV5-6 and TRBJ1-2; D might be TRBD1 (6 bases). The CDR3 contains 14 residues. Germline lookup yields CDR1 SGHDT and CDR2 YYEEEE. The germline V and J ends were trimmed by 4 bases and 8 bases, with 18 bases remaining between them. CDR3 DNA: TGTGCCAGCAGCCCAGCGGGACAACGGCGAGGCTACACCTTC. This translates into CASSPAGQRRGYTF.

This clonotype has just a few counts. V is TRBV28 and J is TRBJ1-1; the D gene is possibly TRBD1 (6 bases). With 6 bases removed from V and 9 bases from J, the gap between germline ends came to 23 bases. CDR3 length: 15 amino acids. Germline V gene data show CDR1 as MDHEN and CDR2 as SYDVKM. The CDR3 DNA is TGTGCCAGCAGCCTCCATTCGGGGGGCGAGTATAAAGCTTTCTTT. This gives the protein CASSLHSGGEYKAFF.

This clonotype showed up just a few times. The chain carries TRBV20-1 and TRBJ1-5; unclear D gene. The V end lost 3 bases, the J end lost 3 bases, and 12 bases lay between the germline ends. Germline CDR1 is DFQATT and CDR2 is SNEGSKA (reference sequence). The CDR3 consists of 14 residues. The CDR3 reads CSARWQLNNQPQHF. DNA of the CDR3: TGCAGTGCTAGGTGGCAGCTCAACAATCAGCCCCAGCATTTT.

The V and J genes are TRBV7-6 and TRBJ2-3; D ambiguous. This CDR3 is 13 amino acids long. The V gene's germline CDR1 is SGHVS and CDR2 FNYEAQ. Trimming stripped 5 bases from V and 4 bases from J, with 10 bases between. This chain's CDR3 is CASSLSEADTQYF. CDR3 coding DNA: TGTGCCAGCAGCCTCAGCGAGGCAGATACGCAGTATTTT.

The chain links TRBV20-1 to TRBJ2-1, with 12 bases identical to TRBD2. V lost 6 bases to trimming and J lost 8 bases; unmatched junction nucleotides: 8. The germline gives CDR1 DFQATT, CDR2 SNEGSKA (reference sequence). This CDR3 contains 14 residues. The chain's CDR3 is CSAPALAGGDEQFF. The CDR3 DNA reads TGCAGTGCCCCGGCCCTAGCGGGAGGGGATGAGCAGTTCTTC.

V gene TRBV11-2 combines with J gene TRBJ2-3, with 8 bases that match TRBD2. Germline-derived CDR1 and CDR2 are SGHAT and FQNNGV. The CDR3 sequence is 16 residues long. V shed 4 bases, J shed 6 bases, and the junction held 12 bases outside the gene matches. In nucleotides, the CDR3 is TGTGCCAGCAGCTCCTATCTGGCGGGAGGCGGGGATACGCAGTATTTT. Protein: CASSSYLAGGGDTQYF.

The chain joins TRBV15 to TRBJ1-1; D possibly corresponds to TRBD1 (5 bases). Trimming removed 0 bases at V and 4 bases at J, with 27 bases between. CDR3 length equals 20 residues. Germline lookup yields CDR1 LNHNV and CDR2 YYDKDF (reference sequence). The CDR3 sequence is CATSRDMTGTEGTRGTEAFF. The DNA of the CDR3 is TGTGCCACCAGCAGAGATATGACGGGCACGGAGGGGACGCGAGGCACTGAAGCTTTCTTT.

This rearrangement joins TRBV28 to TRBJ1-1; maybe TRBD1 (6 bases). The V end lost 8 bases, the J end lost 3 bases, and 13 bases lay between the germline ends. The CDR3 contains 13 residues. Germline lookup yields CDR1 MDHEN and CDR2 SYDVKM. The CDR3 region is CASGRGGDTEAFF. The CDR3 nucleotides read TGTGCCAGCGGAAGGGGGGGGGACACTGAAGCTTTCTTT. Full variable domain (remainder filled in from reference TRBV28 and TRBJ1-1): DVKVTQSSRYLVKRTGEKVFLECVQDMDHENMFWYRQDPGLGLRLIYFSYDVKMKEKGDIPEGYSVSREKKERFSLILESASTNQTSMYLCASGRGGDTEAFFGQGTRLTVV.

This clonotype came up a few times. The chain couples TRBV2 to TRBJ2-1; TRBD2 matches at 8 bases. The CDR3 loop spans 14 amino acids. With V trimmed by 5 bases and J by 9 bases, 9 bases remained unmatched. Germline lookup yields CDR1 SNHLY and CDR2 FYNNEI. The CDR3 region has the DNA TGTGCCAGCAGTCGCCCAGCGGGAGAGGGTGAGCAGTTCTTC. The encoded protein is CASSRPAGEGEQFF.

The genes are TRBV28 and TRBJ2-3; D is unclear. Between the trimmed V and J ends, which lost 8 bases and 2 bases, there was a span of 11 bases. Germline CDR1 MDHEN, CDR2 SYDVKM. This CDR3 has 13 amino acids. The CDR3 coding sequence is TGTGCCAGCGGATCGCAACTCACAGATACGCAGTATTTT. Encoded protein: CASGSQLTDTQYF.